Listed here are 6 T cell receptor beta chains from one sample, sequenced in a study of shared clonotypes between healthy human individuals. TCRdb's table, derived via immunoSEQ multiplex PCR, lists solely in-frame clones and lacks some. The table has some 2,000,000 clones, 85% to 95% seen once. Sequencing was carried out using naive CD4+ T cells sorted from blood. The subset was: CD45RA+ positively selected. The receptors derive from a man aged 18 to 35 in good health.

The gene calls are TRBV19 and TRBJ2-2; 10 bases are a match to TRBD1. Germline CDR1 and CDR2: LNHDA and SQIVND (reference sequence). V lost 8 bases, J lost 1 base, and 4 bases stayed unmatched. The CDR3 spans 15 residues. The CDR3: CASERDRGNTGELFF. The CDR3 DNA reads as TGTGCCAGTGAGAGGGACAGGGGGAACACCGGGGAGCTGTTTTTT.

V gene TRBV5-1 combines with J gene TRBJ1-4; 7 bases agree with TRBD1. V lost 4 bases and J lost 4; bases outside the gene matches: 4. CDR1 and CDR2 from the germline V gene are SGHRS and YFSETQ. The CDR3 is made up of 14 amino acids. The DNA of the CDR3 is TGCGCCAGCAGCCCCGGGACAGATAATGAAAAACTGTTTTTT. It codes for CASSPGTDNEKLFF. Based on the CDR3 plus reference TRBV5-1 and TRBJ1-4, the full variable domain is KAGVTQTPRYLIKTRGQQVTLSCSPISGHRSVSWYQQTPGQGLQFLFEYFSETQRNKGNFPGRFSGRQFSNSRSEMNVSTLELGDSALYLCASSPGTDNEKLFFGSGTQLSVL.

V is TRBV2 and J is TRBJ1-5; perhaps TRBD1 as D (6 bases). This CDR3 contains 15 residues. Trimming took 3 bases from V and 2 from J, leaving 11 bases between them. Germline V gives CDR1 SNHLY, CDR2 FYNNEI. In nucleotides, the CDR3 is TGTGCCAGCAGTGACGGGGGCGGCGGCAATCAGCCCCAGCATTTT. Residues: CASSDGGGGNQPQHF.

Concerning this clone itself: The junction departs from germline at one end; a sequencing error may be responsible. The chain recombines TRBV7-7 with TRBJ2-1; perhaps TRBD2 as D (5 bases). The CDR3 is made up of 15 amino acids. Germline V CDR1 and CDR2: SSHAT, FNYEAQ (reference sequence). The CDR3 region is CASSLGAETYNEQFF. CDR3 nucleotides: TGTGCTAGCAGCTTGGGAGCGGAGACATACAATGAGCAGTTCTTC.

The chain employs TRBV5-1 and TRBJ2-5, with 7 bases fitting TRBD1. V dropped 4 bases and J dropped 2; count of bases not matched to a gene: 11. Germline assignment: CDR1 SGHRS and CDR2 YFSETQ. The CDR3 loop spans 16 amino acids. CDR3 protein: CASSQEPPGQQETQYF. The CDR3 nucleotides are TGCGCCAGCAGCCAAGAACCCCCGGGACAGCAAGAGACCCAGTACTTC.

The chain carries TRBV27 and TRBJ1-1; 11 bases fit TRBD1. The CDR3 totals 17 residues. Germline CDR1 reads MNHEY; CDR2 reads SMNVEV (reference sequence). V was clipped by 4 bases and J by 1 base; unmatched bases: 8. This chain's CDR3 is CASSWALGQGGNTEAFF. For the CDR3, the DNA is TGTGCCAGCAGTTGGGCCCTGGGACAGGGGGGGAACACTGAAGCTTTCTTT.